The sample holds a few counts of the clone carrying this T cell receptor beta chain. The antigen is undetermined. TCRbeta library construction was performed incorporating unique molecular identifiers. TCRdb itself ran the PCR reads through MiXCR, one entry per CDR3 protein. The sample yields around 230,000 distinct CDR3 sequences, approximately 17% seen once. The data were taken from a study of T-cell reconstitution after alpha-beta-depleted transplantation in children. Study conclusions and caveats: T-cell counts and diversity at one year following transplant were attributed mainly to newly produced T cells. Roughly two months post-transplant, alpha-beta T cells reportedly originated from several hundred graft clones that had expanded.

The input for sequencing was PBMCs, mostly from graft donor cells, taken 360 days after TCRalphabeta/CD19-depleted stem cell transplant. The TCR comes from a male patient between 2 and 9 years old who had a stem cell transplant for acute lymphoblastic leukemia, so the T cells may come from the graft donor.

The CDR3 reads CAISVEGGRGDTQYF. CDR3 DNA sequence: TGTGCCATCAGTGTGGAGGGGGGCCGGGGAGATACGCAGTATTTT. The V and J genes are TRBV10-3 and TRBJ2-3; D might be TRBD1 or TRBD2, each matching 6 bases. The ends were cut back, 4 bases at V and 5 bases at J, with 16 bases in the middle. This CDR3 is 15 amino acids long. Germline V gives CDR1 ENHRY, CDR2 SYGVKD.